Following are 15 T cell receptor beta chains from one sample sequenced in a study of shared clonotypes between healthy human individuals. Assay: immunoSEQ multiplex PCR; the TCRdb copy retains only in-frame clones and omits some. The sample comprises some 2 million clones, approximately 95% of which are singletons, and 0.1% to 0.15% rests with the top ten. The sequencing sample was made of naive CD4+ T cells sorted from blood. Subset here: CD45RA+ positively selected. Receptor source: a man between 18 and 35 years old in good health.

This clone was observed a single time. This sequence joins TRBV7-9 and TRBJ2-5; TRBD2 matches 13 bases. The germline V gene encodes CDR1 SEHNR and CDR2 FQNEAQ (reference sequence). J gave up 3 bases and V 3 bases, and 4 bases lay outside the gene matches. This CDR3 has 16 amino acids. CDR3 amino acids: CASSFTGLAGEETQYF. The CDR3 coding sequence is TGTGCCAGCAGCTTCACAGGACTAGCGGGAGAAGAGACCCAGTACTTC.

The rearrangement links TRBV5-4 to TRBJ1-3, with 12 bases lining up with TRBD1. The CDR3 runs to 16 residues. Trimming took 4 bases from V and 4 from J; bases not matched to a gene: 6. Germline V gives CDR1 SGHNT, CDR2 YYREEE (reference sequence). The CDR3 region has the DNA TGTGCCAGCAGCCCGGGACAGGGGGCTGGAGGAAACACCATATATTTT. This translates into CASSPGQGAGGNTIYF.

A few counts support this clone. CDR3 DNA: TGTGCCAGCAGTGGGCCGGGACAGGGTTCCCATCAGCCCCAGCATTTT. Encoded protein: CASSGPGQGSHQPQHF. The rearrangement uses TRBV25-1 and TRBJ1-5; 9 bases align to TRBD1. V was pared by 4 bases and J by 5 bases, with 9 bases of the junction left unmatched. CDR3 size: 16 residues. In germline, CDR1 is MGHDK, CDR2 SYGVNS. Together with reference TRBV25-1 and TRBJ1-5, the CDR3 gives the full variable domain: EADIYQTPRYLVIGTGKKITLECSQTMGHDKMYWYQQDPGMELHLIHYSYGVNSTEKGDLSSESTVSRIRTEHFPLTLESARPSHTSQYLCASSGPGQGSHQPQHFGDGTRLSIL.

This CDR3 is CASSLARGLGEQFF. As DNA, the CDR3 is TGTGCCAGCAGCTTGGCCCGGGGGCTGGGTGAGCAGTTCTTC. The chain has TRBV5-6 and TRBJ2-1; D possibly uses TRBD1 or TRBD2 (6 bases each). Per germline, CDR1 SGHDT and CDR2 YYEEEE. The CDR3 is 14 amino acids. V was trimmed by 0 bases and J by 9 bases, leaving 13 bases between them.

The J gene is TRBJ2-2, the V gene TRBV18; 7 positions match TRBD1. V gave up 2 bases and J gave up 4 bases; unmatched junction bases: 4. The CDR3 loop spans 15 amino acids. Germline loops: CDR1 KGHSH, CDR2 LQKENI. CDR3 nucleotide sequence: TGTGCCAGCTCACCATTGAGGGGGCCCACCGGGGAGCTGTTTTTT. Translation: CASSPLRGPTGELFF.

The gene calls are TRBV27 and TRBJ2-7, with D possibly TRBD2 on 5 matching bases. CDR1 MNHEY and CDR2 SMNVEV come from the germline V gene (reference sequence). V was trimmed by 3 bases and J by 8 bases, leaving 8 bases between them. There are 11 residues in the CDR3. The CDR3 coding sequence is TGTGCCAGCAGTTTCGGGGATAAGCAGTACTTC. Amino acid sequence: CASSFGDKQYF.

The chain uses TRBV9 and TRBJ2-7; D is unclear. CDR3 length: 13 residues. The ends were cut back, 4 bases at V and 6 bases at J, with 14 bases in the middle. Per the germline V gene, CDR1 is SGDLS and CDR2 is YYNGEE. CDR3 nucleotides: TGTGCCAGCAGCCCTAATCAGATTCGCGAGCAGTACTTC. Its translation: CASSPNQIREQYF. Filled out from reference TRBV9 and TRBJ2-7, the complete variable domain reads DSGVTQTPKHLITATGQRVTLRCSPRSGDLSVYWYQQSLDQGLQFLIQYYNGEERAKGNILERFSAQQFPDLHSELNLSSLELGDSALYFCASSPNQIREQYFGPGTRLTVT.

The gene calls are TRBV7-8 and TRBJ1-3; D gene unclear. The germline V and J ends were trimmed by 1 base and 8 bases, with 9 bases remaining between them. CDR3 length: 13 amino acids. The germline CDR1 and CDR2 sequences are SGHVS and FQNEAQ. CDR3 region: CASSLDREDTIYF. The CDR3 DNA reads as TGTGCCAGCAGCTTAGACCGAGAGGACACCATATATTTT.

CDR3 residues: CASSPQRGITDTQYF. CDR3 nucleotides: TGTGCCAGCTCCCCGCAGCGGGGTATCACAGATACGCAGTATTTT. The chain employs TRBV18 and TRBJ2-3; 7 bases are a match to TRBD2. Germline loops: CDR1 KGHSH, CDR2 LQKENI. V shed 6 bases and J 2 bases; nucleotides not matched to a gene: 8. The CDR3 length is 15 residues.

This rearrangement joins TRBV7-2 to TRBJ2-7, with TRBD2 identical over 8 bases. This CDR3 spans 16 amino acids. Unmatched junction bases numbered 7, after V lost 0 bases and J lost 3 bases. Germline CDR1 and CDR2: SGHTA and FQGNSA. Written as DNA, the CDR3 is TGTGCCAGCAGCTTAGCTGGTACTAGCGGAAACTACGAGCAGTACTTC. Its protein product is CASSLAGTSGNYEQYF.

This clone was picked up one time. The V call is TRBV5-1, the J call TRBJ2-1; D gene unclear. The CDR3 totals 13 residues. V was trimmed by 7 bases and J by 5 bases, leaving 13 bases between them. The V gene's germline CDR1 is SGHRS and CDR2 YFSETQ. The CDR3: CASASSPDNEQFF. The CDR3 DNA follows: TGCGCCAGCGCGTCGAGCCCAGACAATGAGCAGTTCTTC.

The chain links TRBV6-4 to TRBJ2-1; 11 positions agree with TRBD1. Germline lookup yields CDR1 MRHNA and CDR2 SNTAGT. V shed 8 bases and J 12 bases; nucleotides not matched to a gene: 15. The CDR3 spans 15 residues. DNA for the CDR3: TGTGCCAGCGATTCCAAGGACAGGGGGCGGCATTGGCAGTTCTTC. Translated: CASDSKDRGRHWQFF.

The rearrangement joins TRBV18 to TRBJ1-5; the D is unclear. The CDR3 is 15 amino acids. The germline gives CDR1 KGHSH, CDR2 LQKENI. With 3 bases removed from V and 3 bases from J, the gap between germline ends came to 12 bases. CDR3: CASSPGLEPNQPQHF. DNA of the CDR3: TGTGCCAGCTCACCGGGCCTAGAACCCAATCAGCCCCAGCATTTT.

This CDR3 is CASRLLAKNIQYF. CDR3 DNA: TGTGCCAGCAGACTGCTAGCCAAAAACATTCAGTACTTC. V and J are TRBV7-2 and TRBJ2-4; no clear D. Germline CDR1 reads SGHTA; CDR2 reads FQGNSA. The V end lost 6 bases, the J end lost 0 bases, and 6 bases lay between the germline ends. CDR3 length equals 13 residues.

As for this clone: Within the sample, other DNA sequences also encode this same CDR3. V usage is TRBV5-1 and J usage is TRBJ1-6; maybe TRBD1 (5 bases). V was cut by 0 bases and J by 7 bases, with 11 bases left in between. Germline loops: CDR1 SGHRS, CDR2 YFSETQ. The CDR3 covers 15 residues. CDR3: CASSLAEGRNSPLHF. The CDR3 region has the DNA TGCGCCAGCAGCTTGGCCGAGGGGAGGAATTCACCCCTCCACTTT.